This TCR beta chain was recorded in a study of T cell clonotyping in hematopoietic cell transplantation. General observations from the study: Without cell sorting, CD4 versus CD8 contributions remain unresolved. Pathologically expanded recipient clonotypes increased progressively from day 30 to day 180 as diversity fell. Few recipient clonotypes overlapped donors; over 97% were de novo at given depth. Higher Inverse Simpson Index values in graft donor and pretransplant recipient predicted broader posttransplant TCR diversity.

CDR3 length equals 12 residues. CDR1 and CDR2 (germline): SGHVS, FQNEAQ. V was shortened by 2 bases and J by 6 bases, with 5 bases between the two germline ends. A note on this clone: Its specificity is unknown.

Clones were sequenced by immunoSEQ multiplex PCR, and TCRdb holds only the in-frame ones, with some missing. Found here are some 40,000 clones, 94% of them singletons; the top ten hold around 0.85%. This rearrangement joins TRBV7-8 to TRBJ1-5; D ambiguous. Sample: peripheral blood mononuclear cells. The sequence came from a woman aged 50 to 65 in good health. Some clones in this sample may be carry-over from other donors' samples. CDR3 sequence (DNA): TGTGCCAGCAGCTTACAAGGTCAGCCCCAGCATTTT. Translation gives CASSLQGQPQHF.